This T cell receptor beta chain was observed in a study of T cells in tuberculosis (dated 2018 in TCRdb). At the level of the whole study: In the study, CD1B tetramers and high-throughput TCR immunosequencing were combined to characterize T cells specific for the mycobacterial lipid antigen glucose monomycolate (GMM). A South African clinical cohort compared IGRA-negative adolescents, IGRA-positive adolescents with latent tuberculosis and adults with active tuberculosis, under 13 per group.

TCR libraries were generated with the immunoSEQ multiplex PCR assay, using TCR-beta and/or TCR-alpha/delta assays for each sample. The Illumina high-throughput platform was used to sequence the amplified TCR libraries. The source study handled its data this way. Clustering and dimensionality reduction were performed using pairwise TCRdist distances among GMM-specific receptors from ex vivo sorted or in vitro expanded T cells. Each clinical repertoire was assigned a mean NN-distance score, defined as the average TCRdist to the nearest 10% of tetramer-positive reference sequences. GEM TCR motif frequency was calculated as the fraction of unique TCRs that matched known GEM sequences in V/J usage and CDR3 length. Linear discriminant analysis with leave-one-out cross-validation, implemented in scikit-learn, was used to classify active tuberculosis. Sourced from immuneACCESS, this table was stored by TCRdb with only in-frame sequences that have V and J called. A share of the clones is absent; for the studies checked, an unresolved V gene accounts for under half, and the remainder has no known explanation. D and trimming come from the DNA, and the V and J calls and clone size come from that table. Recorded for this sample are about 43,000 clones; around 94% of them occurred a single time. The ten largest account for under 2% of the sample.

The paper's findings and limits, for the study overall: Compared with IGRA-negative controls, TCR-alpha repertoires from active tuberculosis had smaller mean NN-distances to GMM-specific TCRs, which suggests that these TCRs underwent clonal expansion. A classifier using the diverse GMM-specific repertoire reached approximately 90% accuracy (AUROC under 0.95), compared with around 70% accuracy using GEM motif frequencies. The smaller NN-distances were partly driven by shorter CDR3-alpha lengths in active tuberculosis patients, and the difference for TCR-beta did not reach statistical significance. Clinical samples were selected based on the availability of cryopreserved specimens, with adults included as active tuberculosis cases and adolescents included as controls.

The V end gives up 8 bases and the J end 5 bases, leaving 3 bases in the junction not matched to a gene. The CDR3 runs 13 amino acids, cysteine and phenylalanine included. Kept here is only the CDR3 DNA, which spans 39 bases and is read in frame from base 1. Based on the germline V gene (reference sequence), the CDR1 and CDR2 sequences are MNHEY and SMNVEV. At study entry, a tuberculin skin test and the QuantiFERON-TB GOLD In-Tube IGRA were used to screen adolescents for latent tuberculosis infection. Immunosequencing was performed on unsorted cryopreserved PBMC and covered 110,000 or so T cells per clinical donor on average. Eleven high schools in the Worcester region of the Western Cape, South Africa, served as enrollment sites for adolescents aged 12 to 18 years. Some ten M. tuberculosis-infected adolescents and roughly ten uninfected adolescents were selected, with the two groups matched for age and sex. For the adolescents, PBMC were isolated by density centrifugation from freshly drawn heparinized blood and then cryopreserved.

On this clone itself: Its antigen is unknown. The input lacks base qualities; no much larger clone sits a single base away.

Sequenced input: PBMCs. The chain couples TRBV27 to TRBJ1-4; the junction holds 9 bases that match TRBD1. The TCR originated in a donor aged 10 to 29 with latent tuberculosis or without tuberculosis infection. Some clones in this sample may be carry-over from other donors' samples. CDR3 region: CASWDRENEKLFF. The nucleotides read TGTGCCAGCTGGGACAGGGAAAATGAAAAACTGTTTTTT.